This T cell receptor beta chain was sequenced during a study of somatic mutations in cytotoxic T cells in rheumatoid arthritis (dated by TCRdb to 2016 to 2017). As for the study more broadly: Patient peripheral blood (30 ml EDTA) was drawn right after diagnosis and before any treatment started. Some V beta antibody-stained T-cell populations were flow-sorted on a FACSAria II or Sony SH800 at nearly 100% purity, and sorted V beta1+ cells also underwent TCRB sequencing. The study asked whether expanded CD8+ T-cell clones in newly diagnosed, untreated rheumatoid arthritis carry somatic mutations, and used TCRB deep sequencing to characterize clonality. TCRB deep sequencing covered roughly 60 patients with rheumatoid arthritis along with about 20 healthy controls. Median age was essentially the same in the patient group and the control group. The paper as a whole reports these results and caveats: The slight underrepresentation of TRBV07 in patients was not corrected for multiple comparisons. In about an eighth of the roughly 65 patients, more than 20% of CD8+ cells belonged to the largest CD8+ clone, while several identical CD8+ TCRB sequences were shared between blood and synovial fluid. The expanded CD8+ clones had unknown antigen targets, and not appearing in virus-specific databases did not rule out that they were virus-specific. CD8+ T-cell clonality did not differ significantly between rheumatoid arthritis patients and age-matched healthy controls. An increase of CD8+ clonality with age was seen in patients (Spearman r ≈ 0.49) but not in healthy controls.

Worth noting for this clone: The clone's antigen remains unknown. No qualities accompany the bases; no much larger clone lies one base away.

The CDR3, from cysteine to phenylalanine, totals 19 residues. Solely the CDR3 DNA is kept, with 57 bases framed from the first base. After removal of 7 bases from V and 4 bases from J, the junction retains 14 bases not matched to a gene. As encoded in the germline V gene (reference sequence), CDR1 is MNHEY while CDR2 is SMNVEV. CD4+ and CD8+ cells were isolated by positive magnetic bead selection on an AutoMACS, and purity was checked by flow cytometry. Initial screening for clonal expansions relied on flow cytometry with a TCR V beta antibody panel, after which sorted CD8+ fractions underwent TCRB deep sequencing for characterization. Isolation of peripheral blood mononuclear cells was done through Ficoll-Paque PLUS density gradient separation. DNA from CD4-enriched, CD8-enriched or PBMC samples was extracted using Nucleospin Tissue or Tissue XS kits and then quantified on a Qubit 2.0 fluorometer.

The immunoSEQ assay was applied to genomic DNA for TCRB CDR3 sequencing. The authors processed their data as follows. Published virus-specific TCRB sequences were compared with patient CD8+ clones larger than 1%, and only a few matches were found. The analyses included only productive TCRB rearrangements. Clonality was expressed as a Shannon entropy-based productive clonality index, with each clone defined by a unique TCRB CDR3 sequence. Repertoire overlap for a pair of samples was computed from each clone's template counts relative to total templates per sample. Flow cytometry-measured V-gene usage correlated with V-gene usage from TCRB sequencing, with a Spearman r of roughly 0.56. In its TCRdb copy, this immuneACCESS table keeps in-frame sequences only and misses some clones. Where compared with another copy, unresolved V genes explain less than half of these, and the others have no known cause. V, J and clone size were drawn from that table, and D and trimming were deduced from the DNA. This sample holds 15,000 or so clones; approximately 77% were observed only once. Approximately 10% of the sample is taken by the ten largest.

The rearranged segments are TRBV27 and TRBJ2-3; 16 middle bases align to TRBD2. The clonotype was recovered from an adult with rheumatoid arthritis. The sequenced material came from CD8+ T cells sorted from blood. The CDR3 protein sequence reads: CASMPEGLAGGPGADTQYF. The base sequence is TGTGCCAGCATGCCGGAGGGACTAGCGGGGGGGCCCGGGGCAGATACGCAGTATTTT.